This T cell receptor beta chain was profiled in a study of PD-1 blockade in mismatch repair-deficient tumors. Study-level findings and limits: After pembrolizumab, tumor-resident clones rose rapidly, then generally contracted before radiologic responses.

Sequencing was performed with immunoSEQ multiplex PCR; in TCRdb, only in-frame clones are kept and a portion is missing. The data show tens of thousands of clones, roughly 88% seen once. A note on this clone: Its antigen is unknown.

The CDR3 contains 19 residues. Between the trimmed V and J ends, which lost 0 bases and 4 bases, there was a span of 24 bases. Germline assignment: CDR1 MGHRA and CDR2 YSYEKL. The chain links TRBV4-1 to TRBJ1-1, with D maybe TRBD1 (5 bases). The sequence was collected from an adult with mismatch repair-deficient cancer. This specimen was peripheral blood, taken 52 weeks after starting pembrolizumab. Here the CDR3 reads CASSQDRTVWGIRGTEAFF. CDR3 coding DNA: TGCGCCAGCAGCCAAGATCGAACGGTATGGGGGATTCGTGGCACTGAAGCTTTCTTT.